This note documents a single T cell receptor beta chain sequence. Its specific antigen is unknown. Within one base of it there is no much larger clone, and no base qualities were kept. The CDR3 regions of human TCRbeta chains were analyzed by immunosequencing. The study's processing was this. TCRs in the repertoires were compared against a reference library of SARS-CoV-2-specific TCRs that had been generated with the MIRA antigen-specificity platform. Breadth was defined as the fraction of unique TCRs that were SARS-CoV-2-associated. Depth was defined as the fraction of total T cells that were SARS-CoV-2-associated. Using the MIRA data, each spike-specific TCR was mapped to the spike region that the TCR reacts to and placed in a CD4 or CD8 class. Log10-transformed breadth and depth values were compared by one-way ANOVA with Sidak's multiple comparisons tests. TCRdb's version of the immuneACCESS table is confined to in-frame rearrangements and falls short of the full clone set. An unresolved V gene accounts for under half of the shortfall where checked; the remainder is of unknown origin. The V and J calls and the clone size are those of that table, but D and trimming were determined from the DNA. A total of about 120,000 clones appear in this sample, 85% to 95% of them only once. About 3% of the sample is taken by the ten largest.

The CDR3 runs 13 amino acids, cysteine and phenylalanine included. Just the 39-base CDR3 DNA is kept, in frame starting at base 1. The V end loses 1 base and the J end loses 3 bases, and a stretch of 6 bases separates them. Looking up the germline V gene yields CDR1 MDHEN and CDR2 SYDVKM. The sample is drawn from a study of T cell responses to AZD1222 COVID-19 vaccine (dated by TCRdb to about 2021). Context from the whole study: AZD1222 recipients with second doses at about 4 weeks or about 12 weeks were pooled, because spike-specific TCR depth and breadth did not differ between schedules. Trial participants were enrolled by age into subgroups of 18-55, 56-69 and 70-plus years, and around 150, 28 and 57 TCR-sequenced participants, respectively, were included in these subgroups. TCR sequencing was performed for over 230 trial participants, of whom 200 to 210 were given two doses of AZD1222 and around 26 were given two doses of MenACWY control vaccine. General study outcomes and caveats: Because no day 14 peak-response samples were available, the repertoires could be characterized only after the peak T cell response. Participants were mostly white British, with more females than males. The authors suggested clonal diversity may have been underestimated. Only five or six AZD1222 recipients were SARS-CoV-2 seropositive at baseline, limiting conclusions about previously exposed vaccinees. After two AZD1222 doses, both the breadth and the depth of spike-specific TCRs were significantly higher than at day 0 and than in MenACWY recipients. Reportedly, almost half of the unique spike-specific TCRs recognized epitopes lying outside the regions that are mutated in the B.1.351 and B.1.1.7 variants. Vaccine-associated CD4 TCRs spanned the whole spike protein, with dominant responses in regions 160-218 and 743-854. In the small 56-69-year group, the increase in depth fell short of significance, most likely because of low power.

Explained via the paper, the time point label denotes: baseline before first vaccination. Vaccinee samples were obtained from the UK trials COV001 and COV002, which included a single-blind randomized controlled phase 2/3 trial of AZD1222 (ChAdOx1 nCoV-19) in healthy adults. Trial participant PBMC samples were collected at day 0 and day 28 after the second dose for TCRbeta chain sequencing. This TCR came from an adult in good health. The rearrangement joined TRBV28 to TRBJ2-5, with an unclear D gene assignment. Material: peripheral blood, obtained on day 0 of AZD1222 vaccination. CDR3 protein: CASSLFEEETQYF. The nucleotides are TGTGCCAGCAGTTTATTCGAGGAAGAGACCCAGTACTTC.